A single TCR beta chain is shown here with its context. The data belong to a study of immune cell composition in non-small cell lung cancer. The length of the CDR3 is 17 residues. Per germline, CDR1 SGHVS and CDR2 FQNEAQ. The germline V and J ends were trimmed by 5 bases and 4 bases, with 23 bases remaining between them. Data came from immunoSEQ multiplex PCR; TCRdb stores just in-frame clones and leaves some out. This sample yields 1,500 to 2,000 clones, of which 60% to 75% are seen a single time; 15% to 20% belongs to the top ten. Normal lung was sampled as far from the tumour as possible, at least 3 cm.

The sequenced sample was non-adjacent lung tissue. The receptor was derived from a human donor with non-small cell lung cancer. J is TRBJ1-2 and V is TRBV7-8; no clear D. The CDR3 here is CASSNRYPELDAYGYTF. The CDR3 bases are TGTGCCAGCAGCAACAGATATCCCGAACTCGACGCCTATGGCTACACCTTC.